Presented here are 3 T cell receptor beta chains from one specimen sequenced in a study of technical replicates of blood from a few donors. Method: immunoSEQ multiplex PCR; TCRdb's copy keeps in-frame clones and lacks some. The table records over 70,000 clones, around 95% of them present only once. Sequencing was done on a sample of T cells isolated from PBMCs. The receptor source for this set is a human donor in good health.

V usage is TRBV28 and J usage is TRBJ2-7, with 12 bases lining up with TRBD2. From germline, CDR1 is MDHEN and CDR2 SYDVKM. The CDR3 covers 15 residues. Trimming removed 6 bases from V and 3 bases from J; junction bases left unmatched: 6. CDR3 DNA: TGTGCCAGCAGCTTCGGGACTAGCGGGTACTACGAGCAGTACTTC. It specifies CASSFGTSGYYEQYF. The full variable domain, with the rest looked up from reference TRBV28 and TRBJ2-7, is DVKVTQSSRYLVKRTGEKVFLECVQDMDHENMFWYRQDPGLGLRLIYFSYDVKMKEKGDIPEGYSVSREKKERFSLILESASTNQTSMYLCASSFGTSGYYEQYFGPGTRLTVT.

The genes are TRBV6-5 and TRBJ2-1; the D is unclear. Germline CDR1 is MNHEY and CDR2 is SVGAGI. The CDR3 loop spans 11 amino acids. The V end was cut by 6 bases, the J end by 9 bases, with 9 bases between. In DNA form, the CDR3 reads TGTGCCAGCAGCTTAGGAGCTGAGCAGTTCTTC. Its protein product is CASSLGAEQFF.

The chain recombines TRBV9 with TRBJ2-1, with D perhaps matching TRBD1 (6 bases). The germline CDR1 and CDR2 sequences are SGDLS and YYNGEE. The CDR3 is made up of 15 amino acids. Trimming removed 3 bases from V and 4 bases from J, with 14 bases in between. The CDR3 protein is CASSATGTSYNEQFF. The DNA of the CDR3 is TGTGCCAGCAGCGCAACCGGGACATCTTACAATGAGCAGTTCTTC.